Listed here are 19 T cell receptor beta chains from one sample, sequenced in a study of blood T cell repertoires in COVID-19. Only in-frame clones appear in the TCRdb table, and some are missing; sequencing was by immunoSEQ multiplex PCR. The sample yields about 69,000 clones, roughly 73% seen once. The sample comprised peripheral blood. These receptors came from a human donor in a cohort sampled during active COVID-19.

The chain joins TRBV7-9 to TRBJ2-7, with a weak D call TRBD1 (5 bases). Between the trimmed V and J ends, which lost 1 base and 9 bases, there was a span of 13 bases. The CDR3 runs to 13 residues. CDR1 is SEHNR and CDR2 is FQNEAQ in the germline V gene (reference sequence). As DNA, the CDR3 is TGTGCCAGCAGCTTAGAGCAGGGTGTGAGGCAGTACTTC. Protein: CASSLEQGVRQYF.

The V gene is TRBV28, the J gene TRBJ1-5; 7 bases map to TRBD1. J lost 0 bases, V lost 6 bases, and 2 bases had no gene match. This CDR3 has 14 residues. CDR1 is MDHEN, CDR2 SYDVKM, per germline. CDR3 DNA: TGTGCCAGCAGACGACAGGGTAGCAATCAGCCCCAGCATTTT. It codes for CASRRQGSNQPQHF.

V usage is TRBV19 and J usage is TRBJ2-7; 8 bases are shared with TRBD1. The V gene end was trimmed by 6 bases and the J gene end by 4 bases; junction bases not matched to a gene: 5. Germline V CDR1 and CDR2: LNHDA, SQIVND (reference sequence). The CDR3 consists of 13 residues. The CDR3 DNA reads TGTGCCAGTAGCTGGACAGGGAGTTACGAGCAGTACTTC. Its protein product is CASSWTGSYEQYF.

The rearrangement joins TRBV7-9 to TRBJ1-6, with 9 positions matching TRBD1. CDR1 is SEHNR and CDR2 is FQNEAQ in the germline V gene (reference sequence). The CDR3 loop spans 16 amino acids. Trimming removed 3 bases from V and 10 bases from J; junction bases left unmatched: 10. This CDR3 is CASSFNRGLEGSPLHF. For the CDR3, the DNA is TGTGCCAGCAGCTTTAACAGGGGGCTAGAAGGATCACCCCTCCACTTT.

V gene TRBV5-1 combines with J gene TRBJ2-5; D uncertain. The CDR3 runs 14 residues. Per the germline V gene, CDR1 is SGHRS and CDR2 is YFSETQ. V lost 5 bases and J lost 5, with 16 bases in between. The CDR3: CASRATPSEETQYF. As DNA, the CDR3 is TGCGCCAGCAGAGCAACCCCTTCGGAGGAGACCCAGTACTTC.

The genes are TRBV27 and TRBJ2-5, with 10 positions matching TRBD2. V was pared by 7 bases and J by 9 bases, with 20 bases of the junction left unmatched. The CDR3 loop spans 17 amino acids. Per germline, CDR1 MNHEY and CDR2 SMNVEV (reference sequence). CDR3 bases: TGTGCCAGCACCTATATTCCTAGCGGGGGCCGTCCGGGGGCCCAGTACTTC. Its protein product is CASTYIPSGGRPGAQYF.

The chain couples TRBV20-1 to TRBJ2-3; 10 bases fit TRBD1. Germline CDR1 and CDR2: DFQATT and SNEGSKA (reference sequence). There are 11 residues in the CDR3. The junction had 7 bases not matched to a gene; V was cut back by 5 bases and J by 14 bases. The CDR3 nucleotides read TGCAGTGCTCAATGGGACAGGGGAAGGTATTTT. Residues: CSAQWDRGRYF.

The chain employs TRBV24-1 and TRBJ2-1; TRBD2 matches 14 bases. There are 18 residues in the CDR3. V was pared by 3 bases and J by 2 bases, with 5 bases of the junction left unmatched. In germline, CDR1 is KGHDR, CDR2 SFDVKD. This CDR3 is CATSDRRTSGRTYNEQFF. DNA for the CDR3: TGTGCCACCAGTGATCGTCGGACTAGCGGGAGGACCTACAATGAGCAGTTCTTC.

V and J are TRBV27 and TRBJ1-1, with a possible D match to TRBD1 (5 bases). Germline values: CDR1 MNHEY, CDR2 SMNVEV (reference sequence). Trimming cost V 5 bases and J 1 base, with 11 bases left between them. CDR3 length equals 14 residues. The CDR3 bases are TGTGCCAGCAGTCCGGGGGTCTGGAACACTGAAGCTTTCTTT. Amino acids: CASSPGVWNTEAFF.

In its sample, this clone was seen once. The V and J genes are TRBV5-1 and TRBJ2-1; TRBD2 aligns across 9 bases. V shed 2 bases and J 6 bases; nucleotides not matched to a gene: 3. The germline CDR1 and CDR2 sequences are SGHRS and YFSETQ. CDR3 size: 14 residues. CDR3 nucleotide sequence: TGCGCCAGCAGCTTTAGCGGGAGTCCCAATGAGCAGTTCTTC. This codes for CASSFSGSPNEQFF.

The chain employs TRBV7-2 and TRBJ2-7; D uncertain. CDR1 is SGHTA, CDR2 FQGNSA, per germline. This CDR3 has 13 residues. Trimming took off 2 bases at V and 0 bases at J, with 5 bases between the two ends. The CDR3 spells CASSLLVSYEQYF. The CDR3 coding sequence is TGTGCCAGCAGCTTATTAGTCTCCTACGAGCAGTACTTC. The full variable domain, completed using reference TRBV7-2 and TRBJ2-7, is GAGVSQSPSNKVTEKGKDVELRCDPISGHTALYWYRQSLGQGLEFLIYFQGNSAPDKSGLPSDRFSAERTGGSVSTLTIQRTQQEDSAVYLCASSLLVSYEQYFGPGTRLTVT.

The gene calls are TRBV28 and TRBJ1-1, with TRBD1 identical over 8 bases. Germline V gene sequence: CDR1 MDHEN, CDR2 SYDVKM. The CDR3 is made up of 13 amino acids. The V segment lost 3 bases and the J segment 8 bases; nucleotides outside the gene matches: 5. This CDR3 is CASSFYRDREAFF. CDR3 DNA: TGTGCCAGCAGTTTTTATAGGGACAGGGAAGCTTTCTTT.

The chain joins TRBV12-3 or TRBV12-4 to TRBJ2-7, with 8 bases fitting TRBD2. Trimming removed 4 bases from V and 9 bases from J; junction bases left unmatched: 8. The CDR3 is 13 residues long. CDR3 coding DNA: TGTGCCAGCAGTTCGGGACTAGTTGGAGGGCAGTACTTC. Its translation: CASSSGLVGGQYF.

The rearrangement joins TRBV10-3 to TRBJ1-1; a possible D gene is TRBD1 (6 bases). V lost 8 bases and J lost 8, with 21 bases in between. In germline, CDR1 is ENHRY, CDR2 SYGVKD. This CDR3 has 14 residues. CDR3 nucleotide sequence: TGTGCCATCGCCGAGGGGGGGCCTACCTCCGAAGCTTTCTTT. Its translation: CAIAEGGPTSEAFF.

This rearrangement joins TRBV7-2 to TRBJ2-3; the D gene is possibly TRBD2 (7 bases). Germline CDR1 reads SGHTA; CDR2 reads FQGNSA. The CDR3 runs to 15 residues. V shed 1 base and J shed 4 bases, with 12 bases lying between them. This CDR3 reads CASSLEGGPSDTQYF. The CDR3 nucleotides read TGTGCCAGCAGCTTAGAGGGGGGGCCATCAGATACGCAGTATTTT.

The chain recombines TRBV10-3 with TRBJ2-3, with TRBD2 identical over 11 bases. The CDR3 is made up of 16 amino acids. J lost 7 bases, V lost 4 bases, and 10 bases had no gene match. Germline CDR1 reads ENHRY; CDR2 reads SYGVKD. As DNA, the CDR3 is TGTGCCATCAGTGGATTTAGCGGGGGGGAGACATATACGCAGTATTTT. The encoded protein is CAISGFSGGETYTQYF.

The chain has TRBV18 and TRBJ2-5; tentatively, D is TRBD2 (6 bases). The germline V gene has CDR1 KGHSH and CDR2 LQKENI. CDR3 length: 14 amino acids. V was trimmed by 6 bases and J by 1 base, leaving 12 bases between them. The CDR3 sequence is CASSMRDVQETQYF. The CDR3 coding sequence is TGTGCCAGCTCTATGCGGGACGTCCAAGAGACCCAGTACTTC.

V usage is TRBV6-5 and J usage is TRBJ2-3; D unclear. Trimming left V 7 bases short and J 0 bases short, with 8 bases between. The V gene's germline CDR1 is MNHEY and CDR2 SVGAGI. This CDR3 has 13 amino acids. The CDR3 DNA reads TGTGCCAGCACAAAAACAAGCACAGATACGCAGTATTTT. Protein: CASTKTSTDTQYF.

The chain joins TRBV6-1 to TRBJ2-7; perhaps TRBD2 as D (5 bases). The CDR3 has 14 amino acids. V was cut by 3 bases and J by 0 bases, with 9 bases left in between. Germline CDR1 and CDR2: MNHNS and SASEGT. The CDR3 protein is CASSDRGTSYEQYF. CDR3 sequence (DNA): TGTGCCAGCAGTGACCGGGGAACCTCCTACGAGCAGTACTTC.